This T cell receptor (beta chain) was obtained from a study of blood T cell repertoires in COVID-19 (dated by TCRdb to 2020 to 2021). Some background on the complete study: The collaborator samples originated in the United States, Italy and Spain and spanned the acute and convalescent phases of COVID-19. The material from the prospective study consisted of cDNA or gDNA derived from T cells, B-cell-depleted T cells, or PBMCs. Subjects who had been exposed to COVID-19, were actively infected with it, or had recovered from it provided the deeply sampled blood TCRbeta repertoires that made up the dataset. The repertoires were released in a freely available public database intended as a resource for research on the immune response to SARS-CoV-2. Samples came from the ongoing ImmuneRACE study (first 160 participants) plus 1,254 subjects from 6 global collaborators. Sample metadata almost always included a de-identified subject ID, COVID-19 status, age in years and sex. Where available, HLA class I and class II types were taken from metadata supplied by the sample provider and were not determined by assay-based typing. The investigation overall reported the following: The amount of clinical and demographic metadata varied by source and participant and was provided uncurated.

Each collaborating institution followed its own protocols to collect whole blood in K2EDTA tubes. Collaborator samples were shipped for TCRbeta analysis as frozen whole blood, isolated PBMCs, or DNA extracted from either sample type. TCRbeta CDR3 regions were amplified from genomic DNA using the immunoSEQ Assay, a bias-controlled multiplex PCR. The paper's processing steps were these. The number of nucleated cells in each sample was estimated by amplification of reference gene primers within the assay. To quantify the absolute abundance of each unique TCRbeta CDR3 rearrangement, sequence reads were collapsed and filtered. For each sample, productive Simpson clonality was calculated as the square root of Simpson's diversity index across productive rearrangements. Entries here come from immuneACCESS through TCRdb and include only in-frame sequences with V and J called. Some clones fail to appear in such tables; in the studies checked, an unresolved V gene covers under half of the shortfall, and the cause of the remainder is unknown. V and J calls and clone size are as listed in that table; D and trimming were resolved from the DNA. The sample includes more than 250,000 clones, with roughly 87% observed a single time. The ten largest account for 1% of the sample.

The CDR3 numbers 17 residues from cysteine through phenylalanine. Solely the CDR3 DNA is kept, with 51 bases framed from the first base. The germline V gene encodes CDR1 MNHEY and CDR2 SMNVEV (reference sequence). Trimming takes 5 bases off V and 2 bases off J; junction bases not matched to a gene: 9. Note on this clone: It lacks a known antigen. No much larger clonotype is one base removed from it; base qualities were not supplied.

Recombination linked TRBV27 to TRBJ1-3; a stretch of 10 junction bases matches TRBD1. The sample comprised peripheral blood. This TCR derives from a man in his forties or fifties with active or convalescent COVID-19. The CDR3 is CASSIRDRGTAGNTIYF. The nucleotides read TGTGCCAGCAGTATACGGGACAGGGGTACCGCTGGAAACACCATATATTTT.